There are a few counts of the clone carrying this T cell receptor beta chain. Its specificity is unknown. The sample comes from a study of response to subunit inactivated influenza vaccine. CDR1 and CDR2 from the germline V gene are MNHEY and SVGAGI. The V and J ends lost 6 bases and 4 bases, in that order; junction bases with no gene match: 8. This CDR3 contains 15 residues. TCRdb re-called the RT-PCR reads with MiXCR, one entry per CDR3 protein. This table has roughly 170,000 distinct CDR3 sequences, approximately 8.7% appearing once. Study-level points and caveats: Authors suggested few new T cells are recruited by each seasonal influenza vaccination.

The sequenced sample was non-naive T cells sorted from PBMCs, obtained on the day of vaccination. This chain joins TRBV6-5 and TRBJ2-7; 11 nucleotides match TRBD1. The TCR originated in a man aged 50-60 years who received an inactivated influenza vaccine. The CDR3 DNA reads TGTGCCAGCAGATATCGGGACAGGGGGAGTTACGAGCAGTACTTC. It is translated as CASRYRDRGSYEQYF.